This T cell receptor beta chain was retrieved from a study of blood T cell repertoires in COVID-19. Across the study: Samples representing acute and convalescent COVID-19 were sourced from the United States, Italy and Spain. PBMCs, B-cell-depleted T cells, or T cells were the source of the cDNA or gDNA that made up the material.

Sequenced by immunoSEQ multiplex PCR; TCRdb stores in-frame clones only, minus some. This sample has more than 200,000 clones; around 80% occur once, and the top ten carry under 30%. Trimming at V came to 5 bases and at J to 3 bases, leaving 10 bases not matched to a gene. Germline V lookup: CDR1 LNHDA, CDR2 SQIVND (reference sequence). This CDR3 has 16 amino acids. Sequencing was done on a sample of peripheral blood. The rearrangement links TRBV19 to TRBJ2-7, with 10 bases identical to TRBD2. The receptor's source is a man aged 35 to 55 with acute or convalescent COVID-19. CDR3 in amino acids: CASSVSTSGKYYEQYF. For the CDR3, the DNA is TGTGCCAGTAGTGTCTCTACTAGCGGGAAGTACTACGAGCAGTACTTC.